This entry lists 17 T cell receptor beta chains sequenced from one sample in a study of blood T cell repertoires in COVID-19. This table comes from immunoSEQ multiplex PCR, and its TCRdb copy is limited to in-frame clones, with some not included. The sample lists roughly 190,000 clones; roughly 80% were seen once. Sequencing was performed on peripheral blood. These receptors were obtained from a human donor with acute or convalescent COVID-19. The donor label of this sample is uncertain.

The chain combines TRBV6-2 or TRBV6-3 with TRBJ2-4; 9 nucleotides match TRBD1. The length of the CDR3 is 15 residues. V shed 5 bases and J 6 bases; nucleotides not matched to a gene: 8. Germline CDR1 MNHEY, CDR2 SVGEGT. CDR3 nucleotide sequence: TGTGCCAGCAGTGACCCCCCGGGACAGGGAAACATTCAGTACTTC. Translated: CASSDPPGQGNIQYF.

The V gene is TRBV12-5, the J gene TRBJ1-5; D ambiguous. V gave up 1 base and J gave up 2 bases, with 6 bases separating them. The germline V gene has CDR1 LGHNT and CDR2 FRNRAP. CDR3 size: 14 residues. The CDR3 DNA sequence: TGTGCTAGTGGTTTGGCGTCTGGCAATCAGCCCCAGCATTTT. Its protein product is CASGLASGNQPQHF.

V gene TRBV11-3 combines with J gene TRBJ2-7; 7 nucleotides align to TRBD1. CDR3 length: 15 residues. Trimming removed 5 bases from V and 0 bases from J; junction bases left unmatched: 7. Per germline, CDR1 SGHNT and CDR2 YENEEA. DNA of the CDR3: TGTGCCAGCAGCCTAGGGGGCCTCAGCTCCTACGAGCAGTACTTC. Its protein is CASSLGGLSSYEQYF. Combining the CDR3 with reference TRBV11-3 and TRBJ2-7 gives the whole variable domain EAGVVQSPRYKIIEKKQPVAFWCNPISGHNTLYWYLQNLGQGPELLIRYENEEAVDDSQLPKDRFSAERLKGVDSTLKIQPAELGDSAVYLCASSLGGLSSYEQYFGPGTRLTVT.

V usage is TRBV2 and J usage is TRBJ2-7, with TRBD2 matching 10 bases. V was clipped by 11 bases and J by 0 bases; unmatched bases: 7. The CDR3 totals 14 residues. CDR1 and CDR2 from the germline V gene are SNHLY and FYNNEI. In DNA form, the CDR3 reads TGTGCCGGAAGGACTAGCGGCCCCTCCTACGAGCAGTACTTC. Translation gives CAGRTSGPSYEQYF.

The genes are TRBV7-9 and TRBJ1-1; the D gene is possibly TRBD1 (5 bases). The CDR3 length is 15 residues. Per germline, CDR1 SEHNR and CDR2 FQNEAQ (reference sequence). V lost 2 bases and J lost 0, with 10 bases in between. The CDR3 coding sequence is TGTGCCAGCAGCTTAAACTCAGGGCTGAACACTGAAGCTTTCTTT. It yields the protein CASSLNSGLNTEAFF. Full variable domain (missing parts from reference TRBV7-9 and TRBJ1-1): DTGVSQNPRHKITKRGQNVTFRCDPISEHNRLYWYRQTLGQGPEFLTYFQNEAQLEKSRLLSDRFSAERPKGSFSTLEIQRTEQGDSAMYLCASSLNSGLNTEAFFGQGTRLTVV.

This chain uses TRBV10-1 with TRBJ2-3; D remains ambiguous. CDR1 and CDR2 (germline): WNHNN, SYGVQD (reference sequence). V lost 0 bases and J lost 5, with 12 bases in between. The CDR3 is 15 residues long. CDR3 DNA: TGCGCCAGCAGTGAGTCCACTCAATCGGGAGATACGCAGTATTTT. This sequence encodes CASSESTQSGDTQYF.

The rearrangement links TRBV3-1 (or the pseudogene TRBV3-2) to TRBJ2-1, with 11 positions matching TRBD1. Per the germline V gene, CDR1 is LGHDT and CDR2 is YNNKEL (reference sequence). This CDR3 contains 16 residues. V lost 3 bases, J lost 3 bases, and 4 bases stayed unmatched. DNA of the CDR3: TGTGCCAGCAGCCAGGGGGACAGGGGGTTCTACAATGAGCAGTTCTTC. Translating it yields CASSQGDRGFYNEQFF.

The chain employs TRBV5-1 and TRBJ2-2, with TRBD1 identical over 7 bases. The CDR3 contains 16 residues. Trimming removed 5 bases from V and 4 bases from J; junction bases left unmatched: 11. The germline gives CDR1 SGHRS, CDR2 YFSETQ. CDR3 loop: CASRPRGFLITGELFF. The CDR3 DNA reads as TGCGCCAGCAGGCCCAGGGGGTTCCTCATCACCGGGGAGCTGTTTTTT. The entire variable domain, with the rest obtained from reference TRBV5-1 and TRBJ2-2, is as follows: KAGVTQTPRYLIKTRGQQVTLSCSPISGHRSVSWYQQTPGQGLQFLFEYFSETQRNKGNFPGRFSGRQFSNSRSEMNVSTLELGDSALYLCASRPRGFLITGELFFGEGSRLTVL.

The chain joins TRBV2 to TRBJ2-5, with D possibly matching TRBD1 (6 bases). The CDR3 is 15 residues long. Germline assignment: CDR1 SNHLY and CDR2 FYNNEI. The V and J ends lost 6 bases and 1 base respectively, with 15 bases between them. CDR3 sequence reads: CASRVDRASQETQYF. The DNA for the CDR3 is TGTGCCAGCAGGGTGGACAGAGCGAGCCAAGAGACCCAGTACTTC.

The chain recombines TRBV5-4 with TRBJ2-7; 7 nucleotides line up with TRBD2. J gave up 7 bases and V 7 bases, and 11 bases lay outside the gene matches. From germline, CDR1 is SGHNT and CDR2 YYREEE (reference sequence). The CDR3 has 13 amino acids. The CDR3 nucleotides read TGTGCCAGCGGGCTGGCGGGAGTAGGTGAGCAGTACTTC. This translates into CASGLAGVGEQYF.

This clone was seen more than once but under ten times. This chain connects TRBV6-6 to TRBJ2-7; 8 bases align to TRBD2. The V gene end was trimmed by 6 bases and the J gene end by 5 bases; junction bases not matched to a gene: 9. The CDR3 has 14 amino acids. The germline gives CDR1 MNHNY, CDR2 SVGAGI (reference sequence). The chain's CDR3 is CASSDPGTRDEQYF. CDR3 nucleotide sequence: TGTGCCAGCAGCGACCCCGGGACTAGGGACGAGCAGTACTTC.

The chain couples TRBV6-5 to TRBJ1-4, with D unclear. The ends were cut back, 6 bases at V and 8 bases at J, with 13 bases in the middle. This CDR3 contains 13 residues. Germline CDR1 MNHEY, CDR2 SVGAGI. The DNA of the CDR3 is TGTGCCAGCAGCCGCGGACGAGGGGAAAAACTGTTTTTT. Protein product: CASSRGRGEKLFF.

The rearrangement links TRBV28 to TRBJ1-2, with 12 positions matching TRBD1. This CDR3 is built from 17 residues. Germline-derived CDR1 and CDR2 are MDHEN and SYDVKM. Trimming cost V 4 bases and J 7 bases; bases outside gene matches: 13. DNA of the CDR3: TGTGCCAGCAGTTCAAACTCCGGGACAGGGGGCGGTGGTGGCTACACCTTC. Residues: CASSSNSGTGGGGGYTF.

Here the CDR3 reads CASSLDRGSGNTIYF. Here the CDR3 DNA reads TGTGCCAGCAGCTTGGACAGGGGATCTGGAAACACCATATATTTT. The gene calls are TRBV5-5 and TRBJ1-3, with TRBD1 identical over 7 bases. The CDR3 length is 15 residues. Germline V CDR1 and CDR2: SGHKS, YYEKEE (reference sequence). J was trimmed by 1 base and V by 0 bases; bases with no gene match: 1.

This chain uses TRBV19 with TRBJ2-3, with a weak D call TRBD2 (5 bases). This CDR3 region has 14 residues. Trimming pared 6 bases from V and 0 bases from J, leaving 10 bases between. The germline gives CDR1 LNHDA, CDR2 SQIVND (reference sequence). The CDR3 coding sequence is TGTGCCAGTAGACGGGGTCCGAGCACAGATACGCAGTATTTT. As protein: CASRRGPSTDTQYF.

The chain couples TRBV19 to TRBJ1-4; TRBD1 matches 8 bases. CDR1 is LNHDA and CDR2 is SQIVND in the germline V gene (reference sequence). The CDR3 contains 14 residues. V shed 9 bases, J shed 10 bases, and the junction held 13 bases outside the gene matches. The CDR3 spells CASGEGQGAGKLFF. The CDR3, as DNA: TGTGCCAGCGGGGAAGGACAGGGTGCTGGAAAACTGTTTTTT. The variable domain in full, completed from reference TRBV19 and TRBJ1-4, reads DGGITQSPKYLFRKEGQNVTLSCEQNLNHDAMYWYRQDPGQGLRLIYYSQIVNDFQKGDIAEGYSVSREKKESFPLTVTSAQKNPTAFYLCASGEGQGAGKLFFGSGTQLSVL.

The rearrangement links TRBV28 to TRBJ2-3, with D possibly being TRBD1 (6 bases). CDR3 length: 14 residues. CDR1 is MDHEN and CDR2 is SYDVKM in the germline V gene. Trimming took 2 bases from V and 6 from J, leaving 12 bases between them. CDR3 coding DNA: TGTGCCAGCAGTTTAGCCACAGGGTTCGATACGCAGTATTTT. As protein: CASSLATGFDTQYF.